A selection of T cell receptor beta chains follows, all from one sample in a study of CD8 T cells in ankylosing spondylitis. Using its own MiXCR run on the 5' RACE reads, TCRdb lists one record per CDR3 protein. The table records about 220,000 distinct CDR3 sequences, about 7% of them present only once. Material for sequencing was blood, either unsorted or a sorted T cell fraction (not recorded which). The receptors come from a male donor with ankylosing spondylitis. The CDR3 runs from the conserved cysteine through the conserved F or W. A D gene is named only where the DNA matches it firmly. Clone size is shown for a subset of rows, as once, few, many or a class of expanded clone.

TRBD2	.	TRBV3-1	TRBJ2-1	CASSNLVDRTSGGEQFF	TGTGCCAGCAGCAACCTGGTGGATAGAACTAGCGGTGGTGAGCAGTTCTTC
.	many	TRBV6-1	TRBJ2-3	CASSHSEGDTQYF	TGTGCCAGCAGTCATAGCGAGGGAGATACGCAGTATTTT
TRBD1	few	TRBV7-2	TRBJ2-5	CASSLAHLGTAYQETQYF	TGTGCCAGCAGCTTAGCGCATCTCGGGACAGCGTACCAAGAGACCCAGTACTTC
TRBD2	many	TRBV29-1	TRBJ2-7	CSGSAGGFYEQYF	TGCAGCGGATCGGCGGGAGGTTTCTACGAGCAGTACTTC
.	.	TRBV7-6	TRBJ2-7	CASSLGHREGYEQYF	TGTGCCAGCAGCTTAGGTCACAGGGAGGGATACGAGCAGTACTTC
.	many	TRBV11-2	TRBJ2-1	CASSLMNEQFF	TGTGCCAGCAGCTTAATGAATGAGCAGTTCTTC
TRBD2	.	TRBV7-9	TRBJ2-7	CASSRGLAALNSYEQYF	TGTGCCAGCAGCCGGGGACTAGCGGCGCTTAACTCCTACGAGCAGTACTTC
TRBD2	.	TRBV2	TRBJ2-7	CTFSYSVSRSGRVGEQYF	TGTACCTTCAGTTACTCTGTATCGCGTAGCGGGAGGGTTGGCGAGCAGTACTTC
.	few	TRBV4-3	TRBJ2-1	CASSPERTYLGEQFF	TGCGCCAGCAGCCCGGAGAGGACTTACCTAGGTGAGCAGTTCTTC
TRBD2	few	TRBV4-1	TRBJ2-1	CASSQAPLAGAYNEQFF	TGCGCCAGCAGCCAAGCCCCACTAGCGGGAGCGTACAATGAGCAGTTCTTC
.	.	TRBV4-3	TRBJ2-7	CASSQDPPGEGNEQYF	TGCGCCAGCAGCCAAGATCCCCCAGGGGAAGGGAACGAGCAGTACTTC
.	many	TRBV7-9	TRBJ1-6	CASSRPEASSYNSPLHF	TGTGCCAGCAGCCGCCCAGAGGCGAGCTCCTATAATTCACCCCTCCACTTT
.	many	TRBV6-1	TRBJ1-5	CASSEAVRGNQPQHF	TGTGCCAGCAGTGAAGCGGTGCGTGGCAATCAGCCCCAGCATTTT
.	many	TRBV20-1	TRBJ2-2	CSARDILVTGELFF	TGCAGTGCTAGAGATATATTGGTTACCGGGGAGCTGTTTTTT
.	.	TRBV7-9	TRBJ2-7	CASSFGALPPKDGEQYF	TGTGCCAGCAGCTTTGGAGCCTTACCACCGAAGGATGGCGAGCAGTACTTC
.	many	TRBV20-1	TRBJ2-7	CSARGSTHSLYEQYF	TGCAGTGCTAGAGGCTCGACTCACTCTCTCTACGAGCAGTACTTC
.	many	TRBV20-1	TRBJ1-1	CSAPLTATEAFF	TGCAGTGCTCCCCTGACAGCCACTGAAGCTTTCTTT
.	many	TRBV24-1	TRBJ2-7	CATSFGYEQYF	TGTGCCACCAGTTTTGGTTACGAGCAGTACTTC
TRBD1	many	TRBV6-1	TRBJ2-7	CASSPWTGTYEQYF	TGTGCCAGCAGTCCATGGACAGGGACCTACGAGCAGTACTTC
TRBD1	many	TRBV25-1	TRBJ1-2	CASKDRASDGYTF	TGTGCCAGCAAGGACAGGGCCTCCGATGGCTACACCTTC